This TCR beta chain appears in the sequencing data of a study of regulatory T cells in long-lasting Graves disease. About the research overall: Prior antithyroid drug treatment in newly diagnosed Graves' patients lasted under 3 months. Study observations and caveats: Persistent disease was characterized by preferential usage of TRBV28, TRBJ1-2 and TRBJ2-5.

HTBI primers from iRepertoire and Arm-PCR of CDR3 regions yielded the TCR beta libraries. TCRdb re-analysed the multiplex PCR reads in MiXCR, keeping a single row per CDR3 protein. In the table there are 450,000 to 650,000 distinct CDR3 sequences, about 16% of which are singletons. The time point was: newly diagnosed GD, antithyroid drugs for less than 3 months. Following extraction of RNA from PBMCs, that RNA was used to make the TCR library. The CDR3 sequence is 14 residues long. V lost 4 bases, J lost 3 bases, and 14 bases lay in between. Germline V gives CDR1 SGHRS, CDR2 YFSETQ. This clonotype was found many times. Antigen specificity is unknown. These records were also assigned to another study, of T cells in Graves' hyperthyroidism and ophthalmopathy. From that paper: Graves' hyperthyroidism is called stable when ophthalmopathy does not progress within 18 months. Separation of ophthalmopathy from stable hyperthyroidism was achieved by a 13 V-J model.

The sequence was collected from a woman in her forties or fifties with Graves disease. This specimen was peripheral blood mononuclear cells (PBMCs), taken at new diagnosis, from a patient treated with antithyroid drugs. The V call is TRBV5-1, the J call TRBJ2-7, with D maybe TRBD2 (6 bases). The CDR3 DNA reads as TGCGCCAGCAGCCCCGCCGGGACTCTCTACGAGCAGTACTTC. This encodes CASSPAGTLYEQYF.